Below are 26 T cell receptor beta chains sequenced from a single sample in a study of T cells in women clearing cervical HPV infection. Some clones are missing from TCRdb's copy, which holds only in-frame ones; the method was immunoSEQ multiplex PCR. This table lists tens of thousands of clones. Sequenced sample: blood buffy coat. The receptors come from a woman between 18 and 75 years old with a cervical HPV16 infection that either progressed to CIN3+ or cleared (not recorded which).

In the case of this clone: The missing CDR3 end, 3 residues past where the read stops, is filled in from the germline J gene. The chain is built from TRBV7-6 and TRBJ2-2, with 7 bases identical to TRBD1. The V gene's germline CDR1 is SGHVS and CDR2 FNYEAQ. The CDR3 loop spans 16 amino acids. The CDR3 here is CASSPTSRGSNSPLFF. CDR3 DNA (partial): TGTGCCAGCAGCCCCACGTCCAGGGGGAGTAATTCACCG. The full variable domain, completed using reference TRBV7-6 and TRBJ2-2, is GAGVSQSPRYKVTKRGQDVALRCDPISGHVSLYWYRQALGQGPEFLTYFNYEAQQDKSGLPNDRFSAERPEGSISTLTIQRTEQRDSAMYRCASSPTSRGSNSPLFFGEGSRLTVL.

Regarding this clone: The sequence runs out 3 residues before the end of the CDR3; the remainder is reconstructed from the germline J gene. This chain joins TRBV10-3 and TRBJ1-3, with 7 bases that match TRBD1. Germline CDR1 and CDR2: ENHRY and SYGVKD. After removal of 3 bases from V and 3 bases from J, the junction contained 2 bases not matched to a gene. The CDR3 runs 14 residues. The CDR3 is CAISDRGSGNTIYF. Incomplete CDR3 DNA: TGTGCCATCAGTGACAGGGGGAGTGGAAACACC.

With regard to this clone: Read coverage stops 3 residues before the CDR3 terminus; the germline J gene supplies the remainder. The chain has TRBV18 and TRBJ2-2; 8 nucleotides match TRBD1. This CDR3 spans 19 amino acids. Germline CDR1 and CDR2: KGHSH and LQKENI. CDR3 amino acids: CASSPPNKGSLQGANVLFF. The part of the CDR3 DNA that was read is TGTGCCAGCTCACCACCGAACAAGGGGTCTTTGCAGGGGGCCAACGTG.

Notes on this clone: The read comes to an end 3 residues before the CDR3 does, leaving the germline J gene to fill in the end. The chain joins TRBV9 to TRBJ2-7; 7 bases map to TRBD1. This CDR3 spans 13 amino acids. V lost 7 bases, J lost 6 bases, and 10 bases stayed unmatched. Germline values: CDR1 SGDLS, CDR2 YYNGEE. CDR3 amino acids: CASSQDRDSEQYF. CDR3 DNA (partial): TGTGCCAGCTCCCAAGACAGGGATAGCGAG.

Note on this clone: The observed sequence ends 3 residues before the CDR3 terminus, with the missing tail filled in from the germline J gene. The rearrangement links TRBV12-3 or TRBV12-4 to TRBJ1-3; no clear D gene. Deletions cut 7 bases from V and 3 bases from J, with 16 bases between. The CDR3 extends over 15 amino acids. CDR3 sequence reads: CASTLTWASGNTIYF. The CDR3 DNA, read in part, is TGTGCCAGCACCCTAACGTGGGCCAGTGGAAACACC.

On this clone: Read coverage stops 3 residues before the CDR3 terminus; the germline J gene supplies the remainder. The chain combines TRBV20-1 with TRBJ2-7; perhaps TRBD2 as D (6 bases). V shed 3 bases and J shed 6 bases, with 9 bases lying between them. This CDR3 region has 11 residues. Germline CDR1 is DFQATT and CDR2 is SNEGSKA (reference sequence). The sequenced CDR3 bases are TGCAGTGCTAGGGCGGGGTTCGAG. It yields the protein CSARAGFE. The whole CDR3 protein reads CSARAGFEQYF.

A remark on this clone: Read coverage stops 3 residues before the CDR3 terminus; the germline J gene supplies the remainder. The V and J genes are TRBV19 and TRBJ2-2, with TRBD2 as a possible D gene (5 bases). Germline CDR1 LNHDA, CDR2 SQIVND (reference sequence). Trimming took off 6 bases at V and 0 bases at J, with 5 bases between the two ends. The CDR3 length is 13 residues. The CDR3 reads CASSGANTGELFF. The covered CDR3 bases are TGTGCCAGTAGCGGGGCGAACACCGGGGAG.

Regarding this clone: Read data end 3 residues before the CDR3 end; the end is taken from the germline J gene. This chain links TRBV19 with TRBJ2-1, with TRBD1 matching 9 bases. Germline-derived CDR1 and CDR2 are LNHDA and SQIVND (reference sequence). This CDR3 has 14 residues. J lost 5 bases, V lost 6 bases, and 5 bases had no gene match. The sequenced part of the CDR3 DNA is TGTGCCAGTAGCCCGGGACAGGGAAACAATGAG. The encoded protein is CASSPGQGNNE. The entire CDR3 protein is CASSPGQGNNEQFF.

For this clone: Sequencing ends 3 residues short of the CDR3 end; the germline J gene provides the rest. This chain links TRBV28 with TRBJ2-5; 12 bases agree with TRBD2. Germline V gene lookup returns CDR1 MDHEN and CDR2 SYDVKM. CDR3 length: 14 amino acids. The covered CDR3 bases are TGTGCCAGCAGGCGACTAGCGGGAGTGACAACC. This encodes CASRRLAGVTT. The full CDR3 protein reads CASRRLAGVTTQYF.

Remarks on this clone: The sequence runs out 3 residues before the end of the CDR3; the remainder is reconstructed from the germline J gene. V and J are TRBV7-6 and TRBJ2-3, with D unclear. CDR3 length: 11 residues. Germline V gene sequence: CDR1 SGHVS, CDR2 FNYEAQ. The CDR3 loop reads CASSQQETQYF. CDR3 DNA, as far as it was read: TGTGCCAGCAGCCAACAAGAGACG.

A word on this clone: The read finishes 3 residues shy of the CDR3 end, and the germline J gene is used to complete it. V usage is TRBV6-2 or TRBV6-3 and J usage is TRBJ2-1, with 8 nucleotides matching TRBD2. Per germline, CDR1 MNHEY and CDR2 SVGEGT. This CDR3 comprises 16 residues. V lost 5 bases, J lost 4 bases, and 10 bases stayed unmatched. The CDR3 loop is CASSHPLAGPYNEQFF. The sequenced CDR3 bases are TGTGCCAGCAGTCATCCTCTAGCGGGTCCGTACAATGAG.

Concerning this clone: From the germline J gene comes the end of the CDR3, since the read stops 3 residues before it. V and J are TRBV10-3 and TRBJ1-2; D gene unclear. Germline V gene lookup returns CDR1 ENHRY and CDR2 SYGVKD. CDR3 length: 14 amino acids. The CDR3 DNA, read in part, is TGTGCCATCAGTGAAGAAAGGCAAATGAAGGGC. Translation: CAISEERQMKG. The full CDR3 sequence reads CAISEERQMKGYTF.

A word on this clone: Read data end 3 residues before the CDR3 end; the end is taken from the germline J gene. V and J are TRBV19 and TRBJ2-2; D might be TRBD2 (5 bases). Germline CDR1 LNHDA, CDR2 SQIVND (reference sequence). The CDR3 runs to 14 residues. The covered CDR3 bases are TGTGCCAGCAACGCGGGCCTCAATTTCGAAAAG. Translating it yields CASNAGLNFEK. The CDR3 in full is CASNAGLNFEKLFF.

For this clone: The read comes to an end 3 residues before the CDR3 does, leaving the germline J gene to fill in the end. The chain joins TRBV6-2 or TRBV6-3 to TRBJ2-3, with TRBD1 identical over 7 bases. Germline CDR1 and CDR2: MNHEY and SVGEGT. This CDR3 is built from 16 residues. The trim removed 6 bases at V and 3 bases at J, leaving 12 bases unmatched. CDR3 sequence reads: CASRYRTGSATDTQYF. The sequenced CDR3 bases are TGTGCCAGCAGATATCGGACAGGATCTGCTACAGATACG.

On this clone: The read ends 3 residues before the CDR3 terminus; that terminus is restored from the germline J gene. The identical CDR3 is also encoded by other nucleotide sequences in the sample. The V gene is TRBV29-1, the J gene TRBJ2-2; TRBD1 aligns across 7 bases. The CDR3 runs to 17 residues. Germline V lookup: CDR1 SQVTM, CDR2 ANQGSEA. The V and J ends lost 4 bases and 8 bases, in that order; junction bases with no gene match: 19. The CDR3 is CSVAGFRDSKLSGELFF. The sequenced part of the CDR3 DNA is TGCAGCGTTGCGGGATTCCGGGACAGTAAACTCTCTGGGGAG.

The CDR3 is CSARERGALYTEAFF. The CDR3 bases that were read are TGCAGTGCTAGAGAGAGGGGCGCATTATACACTGAA. V and J are TRBV20-1 and TRBJ1-1, with D possibly being TRBD1 (5 bases). The read comes to an end 3 residues before the CDR3 does, leaving the germline J gene to fill in the end. V gave up 0 bases and J gave up 3 bases, with 14 bases separating them. The germline V gene has CDR1 DFQATT and CDR2 SNEGSKA (reference sequence). CDR3 size: 15 residues.

About this clone itself: Read coverage stops 3 residues before the CDR3 terminus; the germline J gene supplies the remainder. The chain combines TRBV19 with TRBJ1-3; 7 bases map to TRBD1. V was pared by 10 bases and J by 1 base, with 7 bases of the junction left unmatched. The CDR3 is made up of 14 amino acids. Germline values: CDR1 LNHDA, CDR2 SQIVND (reference sequence). The CDR3 protein is CATNLQGSGNTIYF. The CDR3 DNA, read in part, is TGTGCCACCAACTTACAGGGGTCTGGAAACACC. Supplemented by reference TRBV19 and TRBJ1-3, the full variable domain reads DGGITQSPKYLFRKEGQNVTLSCEQNLNHDAMYWYRQDPGQGLRLIYYSQIVNDFQKGDIAEGYSVSREKKESFPLTVTSAQKNPTAFYLCATNLQGSGNTIYFGEGSWLTVV.

Notes on this clone: The read ends 3 residues shy of where the CDR3 ends; the end is completed using the germline J gene. The rearrangement joins TRBV7-2 to TRBJ1-2; D unclear. V lost 0 bases to trimming and J lost 6 bases, with 11 bases between them. The CDR3 contains 14 residues. Germline V gene data show CDR1 as SGHTA and CDR2 as FQGNSA. Partial CDR3 DNA: TGTGCCAGCAGCTTAGCGCCCGGGTTGGATGGC. It yields the protein CASSLAPGLDG. The whole CDR3 sequence is CASSLAPGLDGYTF.

CDR3 DNA (partial): TGCGCCAGCAGCCAGGCGGCCGGGACAGCTTCTAACTATGGC. This gives the protein CASSQAAGTASNYG. The entire CDR3 protein reads CASSQAAGTASNYGYTF. The chain joins TRBV5-1 to TRBJ1-2; 7 bases fit TRBD1. The read is 3 residues too short to cover the CDR3 end, so that end is filled in from the germline J gene. Germline V gives CDR1 SGHRS, CDR2 YFSETQ. This CDR3 contains 17 residues. Losses at the gene ends were 4 bases for V and 0 bases for J; bases not matched to a gene: 12.

A note on this clone: The read terminates 3 residues ahead of where the CDR3 ends, so the germline J gene completes it. The V and J genes are TRBV6-2 or TRBV6-3 and TRBJ1-2; 10 bases are shared with TRBD1. J gave up 7 bases and V 4 bases, and 6 bases lay outside the gene matches. The germline V gene has CDR1 MNHEY and CDR2 SVGEGT. The CDR3 has 14 residues. CDR3 sequence reads: CASSFPGQGSGYTF. The part of the CDR3 DNA that was read is TGTGCCAGCAGTTTTCCGGGACAGGGGTCTGGC.

About this clone itself: The observed sequence ends 3 residues before the CDR3 terminus, with the missing tail filled in from the germline J gene. J is TRBJ2-5 and V is TRBV20-1; the match to TRBD2 covers 7 bases. The CDR3 consists of 13 residues. Germline V CDR1 and CDR2: DFQATT, SNEGSKA (reference sequence). With V trimmed by 6 bases and J by 0 bases, 4 bases remained unmatched. The CDR3 loop is CSAGLVYQETQYF. Partial CDR3 DNA: TGCAGTGCCGGACTAGTGTACCAAGAGACC.

The CDR3 here is CASSYGQFFRSYEQYF. CDR3 DNA (partial): TGTGCCAGCAGTTACGGTCAGTTCTTCCGCTCCTACGAG. This rearrangement joins TRBV6-2 or TRBV6-3 to TRBJ2-7; D not resolved. The CDR3 goes on 3 residues after the read ends, and that part is filled in from the germline J gene. The germline gives CDR1 MNHEY, CDR2 SVGEGT. V was clipped by 2 bases and J by 0 bases, with 14 bases between them. CDR3 length: 16 amino acids.

Details on this clone: The read falls 3 residues short of the CDR3 end, and the missing part is taken from the germline J gene. The V gene is TRBV27, the J gene TRBJ2-7; 10 bases are shared with TRBD2. The V gene's germline CDR1 is MNHEY and CDR2 SMNVEV (reference sequence). The trim removed 6 bases at V and 2 bases at J, leaving 4 bases unmatched. There are 14 residues in the CDR3. The covered CDR3 bases are TGTGCCAGCAGCCAGCGGGGGGGGCCCTACGAG. The encoded protein is CASSQRGGPYE. The whole CDR3 protein reads CASSQRGGPYEQYF.

Remarks on this clone: The read halts 3 residues ahead of the CDR3 end, with the missing end drawn from the germline J gene. The rearrangement links TRBV14 to TRBJ2-7; a weak D match, TRBD2 (6 bases). The CDR3 is 15 amino acids. V shed 6 bases and J shed 2 bases, with 17 bases lying between them. In germline, CDR1 is SGHDN, CDR2 FVKESK. The CDR3 loop is CASRESGAGPYEQYF. The part of the CDR3 DNA that was read is TGTGCCAGCAGGGAGAGCGGAGCGGGTCCCTACGAG.

Notes on this clone: Coverage ceases 3 residues before the CDR3 finishes, and the germline J gene fills in the end. The chain employs TRBV18 and TRBJ1-2; no clear D. The CDR3 length is 16 residues. Germline CDR1 reads KGHSH; CDR2 reads LQKENI. CDR3 DNA, as far as it was read: TGTGCCAGCTCACCTCAAGTCGGCGGGAGGGCAGATACC. It is translated as CASSPQVGGRADT. The full CDR3 reads CASSPQVGGRADTYTF. Full variable domain (rest looked up from reference TRBV18 and TRBJ1-2): NAGVMQNPRHLVRRRGQEARLRCSPMKGHSHVYWYRQLPEEGLKFMVYLQKENIIDESGMPKERFSAEFPKEGPSILRIQQVVRGDSAAYFCASSPQVGGRADTYTFGSGTRLTVV.

For this clone: The read ends 3 residues early relative to the CDR3; the germline J gene fills the gap. V gene TRBV6-4 combines with J gene TRBJ2-2; 7 bases align to TRBD1. CDR3 length: 15 amino acids. The germline V gene has CDR1 MRHNA and CDR2 SNTAGT. V lost 6 bases and J lost 0; bases outside the gene matches: 4. The covered CDR3 bases are TGTGCCAGCAGCGGGACAGTCGCGAACACCGGGGAG. Encoded protein: CASSGTVANTGE. The whole CDR3 sequence is CASSGTVANTGELFF.